This entry concerns a single T cell receptor beta chain. CDR1 and CDR2 from the germline V gene are WSHSY and SAAADI. This CDR3 region has 14 residues. Trimming removed 6 bases from V and 2 bases from J, with 11 bases in between. Clones were sequenced by immunoSEQ multiplex PCR, and TCRdb holds only the in-frame ones, with some missing. In the table there are about 140,000 clones, less than 90% of which are singletons. This sample was included in a study of blood T cell repertoires in COVID-19. Study summary: Italy, Spain and the United States were the sources of the convalescent and acute COVID-19 samples.

The rearrangement joins TRBV10-2 to TRBJ1-5; D call uncertain. Specimen: peripheral blood. The sequence derives from a human donor with COVID-19, enrolled during active disease. The donor label of this sample is uncertain. The CDR3 DNA reads TGCGCCAGCAGCCTGCTAGAGGGCAATCAGCCCCAGCATTTT. Its translation: CASSLLEGNQPQHF.